A single T cell receptor (beta chain) is shown here with its context. Its antigen remains unidentified. Sequencing was performed with immunoSEQ multiplex PCR; in TCRdb, only in-frame clones are kept and a portion is missing. The sample has some 170,000 clones, 91% seen once. Pooling covered second doses at about 4 or about 12 weeks. The data belong to a study of T cell responses to AZD1222 COVID-19 vaccine. Study findings and constraints: CD4 TCRs linked to vaccination spanned spike, dominating at 160-218 and 743-854. Spike-specific TCR breadth and depth grew following two AZD1222 doses. At baseline, just five to seven AZD1222 recipients tested seropositive.

The sample was peripheral blood, taken 28 days after the second AZD1222 dose. The source of this sequence is an adult who received the AZD1222 COVID-19 vaccine.

The DNA of the CDR3 is TGTGCCAGCAGTCCGGGACAGGGATACGAGCAGTACTTC. Residues: CASSPGQGYEQYF. The gene calls are TRBV27 and TRBJ2-7; 9 bases align to TRBD1. Germline V gene lookup returns CDR1 MNHEY and CDR2 SMNVEV (reference sequence). After removal of 5 bases from V and 4 bases from J, the junction contained 3 bases not matched to a gene. This CDR3 spans 13 amino acids.